Listed below are T cell receptor beta chains from one sample, sequenced in a study of shared clonotypes between healthy human individuals. Profiled with immunoSEQ multiplex PCR; TCRdb holds only in-frame clones, not every one. The repertoire consists of roughly 490,000 clones, with around 80% occurring once and the leading ten covering 13%. The specimen sequenced was PBMCs. The receptors derive from a middle-aged woman in good health. Some clones in this sample may be carry-over from other donors' samples. Each CDR3 is given with its conserved first and last residue. The D gene is left open where the match is weak. Some rows mark clone size as missing; the rest say once, few, many or name a class of expanded clone.

. 13 few TRBJ1-2 TRBV2 TGTGCCAGCAGGGCGGACAGAACTGACGGCTACACCTTC CASRADRTDGYTF
. 13 . TRBJ2-2 TRBV11-1 TGTGCCAGCAGCTTACAGGGGATCGGGGAGCTGTTTTTT CASSLQGIGELFF
. 13 few TRBJ1-1 TRBV10-1 TGCGCCAGCAGTGAGTCCGGAGACACTGAAGCTTTCTTT CASSESGDTEAFF
. 16 . TRBJ1-2 TRBV18 TGTGCCAGCTCACCAACTATGGAGAGGCCTAACTATGGCTACACCTTC CASSPTMERPNYGYTF
TRBD1 14 . TRBJ2-1 TRBV27 TGTGCCAGCAGTTTCCGCAGGGGGCGCAATGAGCAGTTCTTC CASSFRRGRNEQFF
. 13 . TRBJ2-5 TRBV5-1 TGCGCCAGCAGCTTGACAACTCAAGAGACCCAGTACTTC CASSLTTQETQYF
. 15 . TRBJ1-4 TRBV6-1 TGTGCCAGCAGTCCGCCAGGCAGCCCGTTTGAAAAACTGTTTTTT CASSPPGSPFEKLFF
. 13 . TRBJ1-5 TRBV10-2 TGCGCCAGTGCAGAGGGCGTGGGTCAGCCCCAGCATTTT CASAEGVGQPQHF
. 15 few TRBJ2-7 TRBV27 TGTGCCAGCAGCCCTGGACCTCCCTGGGTCTACGAGCAGTACTTC CASSPGPPWVYEQYF
. 13 . TRBJ1-2 TRBV6-1 TGTGCCAGCAGTGAGAGGGTTAACTATGGCTACACCTTC CASSERVNYGYTF
TRBD2 15 once TRBJ2-1 TRBV5-6 TGTGCCAGCCGCCGGCGGGGGGGCCCATACAATGAGCAGTTCTTC CASRRRGGPYNEQFF
. 15 . TRBJ2-1 TRBV2 TGTGCCAGCAGCCCTGACAGGACCTCCTACAATGAGCAGTTCTTC CASSPDRTSYNEQFF
TRBD1 17 . TRBJ2-7 TRBV19 TGTGCCAGTAGTATAGAGGCCGGGACAGGGGGGACCTACGAGCAGTACTTC CASSIEAGTGGTYEQYF
. 14 . TRBJ1-2 TRBV19 TGTGCCAGTGGACGAACAGGGAGCAACTATGGCTACACCTTC CASGRTGSNYGYTF
TRBD1 15 . TRBJ2-7 TRBV4-1 TGCGCCAGCAGCCACGGGACAGCTTTCTCCTACGAGCAGTACTTC CASSHGTAFSYEQYF
. 14 . TRBJ2-7 TRBV11-3 TGTGCCAGCAGCCCAGGACAGTTTTCTTTCGAGCAGTACTTC CASSPGQFSFEQYF
. 11 . TRBJ1-2 TRBV7-9 TGTGCCAGCAGCTTAGAAGGTCCCTACACCTTC CASSLEGPYTF
. 16 once TRBJ1-1 TRBV19 TGTGCCAGTAGTATAGTTGGCCACAGGGTAGACACTGAAGCTTTCTTT CASSIVGHRVDTEAFF
TRBD1 15 many TRBJ1-3 TRBV10-2 TGCGCCAGCAGTGACAGGGGGAACTCTGGAAACACCATATATTTT CASSDRGNSGNTIYF
. 15 . TRBJ1-1 TRBV9 TGTGCCAGCAGCGTAGCTACTGCAGTGAACACTGAAGCTTTCTTT CASSVATAVNTEAFF
. 12 once TRBJ1-4 TRBV6-1 TGTGCCACAGGCTACCGTGGTGAAAAACTGTTTTTT CATGYRGEKLFF
. 14 . TRBJ2-2 TRBV9 TGTGCCAGCGGCGGTCGGAGAAAGCCCGGGGAGCTGTTTTTT CASGGRRKPGELFF